A selection of T cell receptor beta chains follows, all from one sample in a study of T cells after yellow fever vaccination. Via MiXCR, TCRdb re-called the 5' RACE reads, giving one row per CDR3 protein. The table includes some 240,000 distinct CDR3 sequences, 3% to 3.5% detected once. Source: CD4+ T cells sorted from PBMCs, taken 10 days after the yellow fever booster vaccination. The origin of the receptors is a man aged 18 to 35 who received the YFV17D yellow fever vaccine. The CDR3 runs from the conserved cysteine through the conserved F or W. Fields, in order: D gene, V gene, clone size, J gene, CDR3 protein, CDR3 DNA. D genes are given only for firm matches. A row's size may be missing; if present it is once, few, many or a size class.

TRBD1,TRBV5-1,few,TRBJ2-2,CASSFNLGQGAGELFF,TGCGCCAGCAGCTTTAACCTGGGACAGGGCGCCGGGGAGCTGTTTTTT
TRBD1,TRBV20-1,many,TRBJ2-5,CSADPGQTETQYF,TGCAGTGCCGACCCGGGACAGACTGAGACCCAGTACTTC
TRBD2,TRBV12-3/TRBV12-4,.,TRBJ2-1,CASSSLSGGALNEQFF,TGTGCCAGCAGTTCCCTCAGCGGGGGGGCGCTCAATGAGCAGTTCTTC
TRBD2,TRBV10-3,few,TRBJ2-1,CAIRASGGANEQFF,TGTGCCATCAGGGCTAGCGGGGGGGCGAATGAGCAGTTCTTC
.,TRBV10-2,many,TRBJ1-1,CASSSWGSPMNTEAFF,TGCGCCAGCAGTTCCTGGGGGTCTCCTATGAACACTGAAGCTTTCTTT
TRBD1,TRBV7-9,.,TRBJ1-4,CASSPDRGLEKLFF,TGTGCCAGCAGCCCGGACAGGGGGCTTGAAAAACTGTTTTTT
TRBD1,TRBV5-6,many,TRBJ1-2,CASRFGTGGYTF,TGTGCCAGCAGATTCGGGACAGGTGGCTACACCTTC
TRBD2,TRBV4-2,many,TRBJ2-7,CASSPERGGSYEQYF,TGTGCCAGCAGCCCCGAGCGGGGGGGCTCCTACGAGCAGTACTTC
.,TRBV2,few,TRBJ1-1,CASSQQRAPEMNTEAFF,TGTGCCAGCAGCCAACAGAGAGCGCCTGAAATGAACACTGAAGCTTTCTTT
.,TRBV7-2,many,TRBJ1-3,CASSLGRTSGNTIYF,TGTGCCAGCAGCTTAGGGCGGACATCTGGAAACACCATATATTTT
.,TRBV14,many,TRBJ1-1,CASSQSLDTEAFF,TGTGCCAGCAGCCAAAGCTTGGACACTGAAGCTTTCTTT
.,TRBV18,.,TRBJ1-1,CASSPGIGTEAFF,TGTGCCAGCTCACCAGGGATCGGCACTGAAGCTTTCTTT
.,TRBV5-8,.,TRBJ2-3,CASSRGRNTDTQYF,TGTGCCAGCAGCCGTGGGCGGAACACAGATACGCAGTATTTT
TRBD1,TRBV20-1,.,TRBJ1-4,CSARDSRGGEKLFF,TGCAGTGCTAGAGATAGCAGGGGGGGTGAAAAACTGTTTTTT
.,TRBV5-1,many,TRBJ2-7,CASGRGESSYEQYF,TGCGCCAGCGGCAGGGGGGAGAGCTCCTACGAGCAGTACTTC
.,TRBV7-2,many,TRBJ2-7,CASSLGGFYEQYF,TGTGCCAGCAGCTTAGGCGGATTCTACGAGCAGTACTTC
TRBD2,TRBV7-2,many,TRBJ2-4,CASSLEAGGLGYIQYF,TGTGCCAGCAGCTTAGAAGCGGGGGGATTGGGGTACATTCAGTACTTC
.,TRBV7-2,many,TRBJ1-3,CASSLDAGIGNTIYF,TGTGCCAGCAGCTTAGACGCGGGGATTGGAAACACCATATATTTT
TRBD2,TRBV24-1,few,TRBJ2-2,CATSDLPQGLAGGKSGELFF,TGTGCCACCAGTGATTTGCCCCAAGGACTAGCGGGGGGGAAGTCCGGGGAGCTGTTTTTT
.,TRBV5-6,.,TRBJ1-6,CASSGDQRWDSPLHF,TGTGCCAGCAGCGGAGACCAGCGGTGGGATTCACCCCTCCACTTT
TRBD2,TRBV5-5,many,TRBJ2-3,CASSRSAGVEDTQYF,TGTGCCAGCAGCCGCTCAGCGGGGGTGGAAGATACGCAGTATTTT
TRBD2,TRBV5-8,many,TRBJ2-5,CASSLYTGGPRETQYF,TGTGCCAGCAGCTTGTACACGGGGGGGCCGCGAGAGACCCAGTACTTC